One and the same sample provided the 7 T cell receptor beta chains below, sequenced in a study of blood T cell repertoires in COVID-19. The repertoire was sequenced with immunoSEQ multiplex PCR; TCRdb's copy has only in-frame clones and lacks some. Here the sample spans about 50,000 clones, 86% being singletons. Sequencing was carried out using peripheral blood. The receptor set was obtained from a human donor in a cohort sampled during active COVID-19.

The rearrangement joins TRBV6-5 to TRBJ1-2; D unclear. CDR3 length: 13 amino acids. Germline CDR1 is MNHEY and CDR2 is SVGAGI. V was clipped by 5 bases and J by 4 bases, with 11 bases between them. DNA of the CDR3: TGTGCCAGCAGTCCCAGCGGCGCCTATGGCTACACCTTC. It codes for CASSPSGAYGYTF.

V gene TRBV2 combines with J gene TRBJ1-1, with TRBD1 matching over 8 bases. This CDR3 region has 13 residues. The trim removed 8 bases at V and 0 bases at J, leaving 2 bases unmatched. CDR1 SNHLY and CDR2 FYNNEI come from the germline V gene. CDR3: CASDRGMNTEAFF. The CDR3 DNA sequence: TGTGCCAGCGACAGGGGCATGAACACTGAAGCTTTCTTT.

The V gene is TRBV19, the J gene TRBJ2-3, with 10 bases fitting TRBD2. The junction had 4 bases not matched to a gene; V was cut back by 8 bases and J by 2 bases. The CDR3 sequence is 14 residues long. CDR1 LNHDA and CDR2 SQIVND come from the germline V gene (reference sequence). For the CDR3, the DNA is TGTGCCAGTGAAGCGGGGGGGAACACAGATACGCAGTATTTT. This sequence encodes CASEAGGNTDTQYF.

The chain combines TRBV24-1 with TRBJ2-2; 8 nucleotides agree with TRBD1. The V and J ends lost 8 bases and 5 bases, in that order; junction bases with no gene match: 6. CDR3 size: 14 residues. Per germline, CDR1 KGHDR and CDR2 SFDVKD. The CDR3 sequence is CATKDRGVTGELFF. CDR3 DNA sequence: TGTGCCACCAAAGACAGGGGTGTTACCGGGGAGCTGTTTTTT.

CDR3 protein: CASSYSGQGKTEAFF. CDR3 in DNA: TGTGCCAGCAGTTATAGCGGACAGGGGAAGACTGAAGCTTTCTTT. The V and J genes are TRBV6-2 or TRBV6-3 and TRBJ1-1; 9 bases are a match to TRBD1. Per the germline V gene, CDR1 is MNHEY and CDR2 is SVGEGT. This CDR3 has 15 residues. V gave up 3 bases and J gave up 5 bases; unmatched junction bases: 7.

The chain recombines TRBV30 with TRBJ1-1, with D perhaps matching TRBD1 (6 bases). Per germline, CDR1 GTSNPN and CDR2 SVGIG (reference sequence). This CDR3 is 14 amino acids long. Trimming took off 3 bases at V and 3 bases at J, with 14 bases between the two ends. The CDR3 loop is CAWRRGGWDTEAFF. CDR3 nucleotide sequence: TGTGCCTGGAGGAGGGGGGGCTGGGACACTGAAGCTTTCTTT.

The V gene is TRBV18, the J gene TRBJ2-3; 10 bases are shared with TRBD2. With V trimmed by 0 bases and J by 2 bases, 5 bases remained unmatched. The CDR3 is 17 residues long. CDR1 is KGHSH, CDR2 LQKENI, per germline. CDR3 protein: CASSPPASGGITDTQYF. DNA of the CDR3: TGTGCCAGCTCACCACCGGCTAGCGGGGGAATCACAGATACGCAGTATTTT.